This T cell receptor (beta chain) was sequenced during a study of cytomegalovirus exposure and HLA in healthy donors. The study, taken as a whole, reports: Later on, an analysis showed TCR association rates differing by HLA locus, with DRB1 the most and HLA-C the fewest.

Samples came from healthy bone marrow donors. PCR primers comprised 60 Vbeta and 13 Jbeta primers. The repertoire was sequenced with immunoSEQ multiplex PCR; TCRdb's copy has only in-frame clones and lacks some. The table includes 150,000 to 200,000 clones, roughly 80% detected once. Germline-derived CDR1 and CDR2 are SGHVS and FQNEAQ. With 4 bases clipped from V and 3 bases from J, the junction kept 8 bases outside the gene matches. This CDR3 is 15 amino acids long. In the case of this clone: Its cognate antigen is unknown.

The clonotype originates from a woman aged 50 to 65 in good health and CMV-seropositive. Sequencing input: PBMCs. The genes are TRBV7-8 and TRBJ1-1, with 7 bases that match TRBD1. The CDR3 loop is CASSYLGQVDTEAFF. The CDR3 region has the DNA TGTGCCAGCAGCTACCTCGGACAGGTTGACACTGAAGCTTTCTTT.